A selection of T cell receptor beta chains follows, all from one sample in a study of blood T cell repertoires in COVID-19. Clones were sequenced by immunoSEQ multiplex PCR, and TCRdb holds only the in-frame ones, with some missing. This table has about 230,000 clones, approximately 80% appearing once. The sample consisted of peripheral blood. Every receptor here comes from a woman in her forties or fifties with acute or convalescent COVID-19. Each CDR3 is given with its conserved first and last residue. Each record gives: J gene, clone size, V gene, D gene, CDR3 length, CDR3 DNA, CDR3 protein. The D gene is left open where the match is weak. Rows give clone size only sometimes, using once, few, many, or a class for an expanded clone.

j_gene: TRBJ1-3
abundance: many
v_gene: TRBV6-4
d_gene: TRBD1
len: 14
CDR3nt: TGTGCCAGCAGTGACGGGACAGGGGGAAACACCATATATTTT
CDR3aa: CASSDGTGGNTIYF

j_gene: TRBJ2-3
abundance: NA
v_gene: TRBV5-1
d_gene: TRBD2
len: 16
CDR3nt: TGCGCCAGCAGCTTACGAGCGGGAGGGAGCACAGATACGCAGTATTTT
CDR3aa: CASSLRAGGSTDTQYF

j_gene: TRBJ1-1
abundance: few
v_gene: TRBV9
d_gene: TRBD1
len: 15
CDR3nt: TGTGCCAGCAGCCCGTGGGACAGCCAAAACACTGAAGCTTTCTTT
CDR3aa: CASSPWDSQNTEAFF

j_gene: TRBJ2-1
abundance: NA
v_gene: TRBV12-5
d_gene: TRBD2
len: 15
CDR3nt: TGTGCTAGTGGTAAGGGACTAGCGGGAGACAATGAGCAGTTCTTC
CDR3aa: CASGKGLAGDNEQFF

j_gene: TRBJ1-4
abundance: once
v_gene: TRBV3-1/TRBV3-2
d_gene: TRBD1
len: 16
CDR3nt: TGTGCCAGCAGCCCGGGACAGGGTGTTACTAATGAAAAACTGTTTTTT
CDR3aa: CASSPGQGVTNEKLFF

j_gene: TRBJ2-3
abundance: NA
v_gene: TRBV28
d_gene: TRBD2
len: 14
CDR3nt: TGTGCCAGCGGTTCCAGCGGGGGGGGAGATACGCAGTATTTT
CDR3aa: CASGSSGGGDTQYF

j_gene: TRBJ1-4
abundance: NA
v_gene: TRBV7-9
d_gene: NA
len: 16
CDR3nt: TGTGCCAGCAGCCCCAACAGGGTGCGAGTACAAGAAAAACTGTTTTTT
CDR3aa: CASSPNRVRVQEKLFF

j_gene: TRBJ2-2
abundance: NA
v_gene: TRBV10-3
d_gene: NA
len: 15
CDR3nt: TGTGCCATCAGTGACACCCGGGGGGCGATCGGGGAGCTGTTTTTT
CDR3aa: CAISDTRGAIGELFF

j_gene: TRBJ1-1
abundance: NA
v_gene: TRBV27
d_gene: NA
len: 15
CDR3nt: TGTGCCAGCAGTTTACATCAGGGCGAAGCCGCTGAAGCTTTCTTT
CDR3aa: CASSLHQGEAAEAFF

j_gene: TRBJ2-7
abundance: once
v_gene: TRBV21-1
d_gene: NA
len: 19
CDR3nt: TGTGCCAGCAGCAAAGTAATGCGGCAGGGATACACTACCGCCTACGAGCAGTACTTC
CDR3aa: CASSKVMRQGYTTAYEQYF

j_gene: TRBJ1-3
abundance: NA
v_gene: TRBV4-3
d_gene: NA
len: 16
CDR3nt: TGCGCCAGCAGCCAAGCGACCACAGGGCTTGGAAACACCATATATTTT
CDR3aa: CASSQATTGLGNTIYF

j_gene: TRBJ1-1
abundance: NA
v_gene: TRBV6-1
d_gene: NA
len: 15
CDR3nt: TGTGCCAGCAGTGAATATTTCCGCGTGAACACTGAAGCTTTCTTT
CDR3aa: CASSEYFRVNTEAFF

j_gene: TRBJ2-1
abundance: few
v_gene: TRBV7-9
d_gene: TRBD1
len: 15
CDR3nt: TGTGCCAGCAGCTTCGGGACAGGGTTCTACAATGAGCAGTTCTTC
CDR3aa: CASSFGTGFYNEQFF

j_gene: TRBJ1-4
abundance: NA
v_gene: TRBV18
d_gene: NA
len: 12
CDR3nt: TGTGCCAGCTCGAGCAGGAATGAAAAACTGTTTTTT
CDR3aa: CASSSRNEKLFF

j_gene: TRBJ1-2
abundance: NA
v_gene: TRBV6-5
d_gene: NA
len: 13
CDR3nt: TGTGCCAGCACCGGTGCTGGGGACAATGGCTACACCTTC
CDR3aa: CASTGAGDNGYTF

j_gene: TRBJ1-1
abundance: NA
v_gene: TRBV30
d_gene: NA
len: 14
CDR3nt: TGTGCCTGGAGAGCTGGGGGGGGATACACTGAAGCTTTCTTT
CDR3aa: CAWRAGGGYTEAFF

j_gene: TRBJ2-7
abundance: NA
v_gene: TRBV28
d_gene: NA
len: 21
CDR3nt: TGTGCCAGCCTTGGACAGGGGGCAGGGCTAGCGGGAGGGGGACTTATCTACGAGCAGTACTTC
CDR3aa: CASLGQGAGLAGGGLIYEQYF